Presented here are 3 T cell receptor beta chains from one specimen sequenced in a study of T cells in localized non-small cell lung cancer. Measured with immunoSEQ multiplex PCR; TCRdb has only the in-frame clones, and not every one. The data contain 35,000 or so clones, roughly 90% of them seen just once; the ten biggest clones take up 4% to 5%. Sequenced here: peripheral blood, sampled before any cancer treatment. These TCRs come from a man aged 40-75 years with stage I lung adenocarcinoma.

This clone showed up just a few times. The rearrangement links TRBV11-2 to TRBJ1-5; D is unresolved. This CDR3 has 13 amino acids. Germline V lookup: CDR1 SGHAT, CDR2 FQNNGV. V was cut by 1 base and J by 6 bases, with 7 bases left in between. CDR3 DNA: TGTGCCAGCAGCTTAGGGGAACGTCAGCCCCAGCATTTT. This codes for CASSLGERQPQHF. Full variable domain (outside the CDR3, taken from reference TRBV11-2 and TRBJ1-5): EAGVAQSPRYKIIEKRQSVAFWCNPISGHATLYWYQQILGQGPKLLIQFQNNGVVDDSQLPKDRFSAERLKGVDSTLKIQPAKLEDSAVYLCASSLGERQPQHFGDGTRLSIL.

The J gene is TRBJ1-6, the V gene TRBV27, with D unclear. The germline CDR1 and CDR2 sequences are MNHEY and SMNVEV (reference sequence). Trimming took 1 base from V and 8 from J, leaving 9 bases between them. The CDR3 has 14 residues. The CDR3 region is CASSLYADDSPLHF. Written as DNA, the CDR3 is TGTGCCAGCAGTTTATATGCCGATGATTCACCCCTCCACTTT.

V usage is TRBV18 and J usage is TRBJ2-2; 9 nucleotides align to TRBD1. Germline lookup yields CDR1 KGHSH and CDR2 LQKENI. The CDR3 has 16 residues. J lost 5 bases, V lost 4 bases, and 8 bases had no gene match. This CDR3 is CASSLLGQGRTGELFF. CDR3 nucleotides: TGTGCCAGCTCACTCCTAGGACAGGGGAGGACCGGGGAGCTGTTTTTT.